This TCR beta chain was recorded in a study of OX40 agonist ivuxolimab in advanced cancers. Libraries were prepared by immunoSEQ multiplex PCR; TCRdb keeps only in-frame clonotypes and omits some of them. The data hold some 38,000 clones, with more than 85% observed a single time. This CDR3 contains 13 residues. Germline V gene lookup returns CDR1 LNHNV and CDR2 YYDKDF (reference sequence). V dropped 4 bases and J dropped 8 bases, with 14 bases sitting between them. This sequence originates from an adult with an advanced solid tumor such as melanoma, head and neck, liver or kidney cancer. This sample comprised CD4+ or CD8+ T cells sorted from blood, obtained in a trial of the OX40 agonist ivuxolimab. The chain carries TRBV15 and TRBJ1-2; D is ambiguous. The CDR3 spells CATSTRTELGYTF. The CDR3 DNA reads TGTGCCACCAGCACGCGGACGGAGCTGGGCTACACCTTC.